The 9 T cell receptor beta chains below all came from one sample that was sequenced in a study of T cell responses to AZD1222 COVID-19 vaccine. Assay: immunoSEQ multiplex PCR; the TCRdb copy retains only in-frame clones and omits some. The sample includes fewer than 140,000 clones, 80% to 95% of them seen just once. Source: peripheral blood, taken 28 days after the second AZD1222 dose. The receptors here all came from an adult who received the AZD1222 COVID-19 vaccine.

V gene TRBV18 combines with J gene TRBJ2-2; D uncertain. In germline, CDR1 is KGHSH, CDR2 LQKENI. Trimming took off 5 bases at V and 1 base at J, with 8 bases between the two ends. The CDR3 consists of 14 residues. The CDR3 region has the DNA TGTGCCAGCTCAGCCACAGAGAACACCGGGGAGCTGTTTTTT. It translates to CASSATENTGELFF. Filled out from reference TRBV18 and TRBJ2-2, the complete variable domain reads NAGVMQNPRHLVRRRGQEARLRCSPMKGHSHVYWYRQLPEEGLKFMVYLQKENIIDESGMPKERFSAEFPKEGPSILRIQQVVRGDSAAYFCASSATENTGELFFGEGSRLTVL.

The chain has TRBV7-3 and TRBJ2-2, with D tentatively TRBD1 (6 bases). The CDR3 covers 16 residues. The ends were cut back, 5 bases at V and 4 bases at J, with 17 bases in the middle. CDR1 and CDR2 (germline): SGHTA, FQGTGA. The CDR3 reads CASSPRGGAGTGELFF. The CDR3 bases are TGTGCCAGCAGCCCACGTGGGGGCGCAGGCACCGGGGAGCTGTTTTTT.

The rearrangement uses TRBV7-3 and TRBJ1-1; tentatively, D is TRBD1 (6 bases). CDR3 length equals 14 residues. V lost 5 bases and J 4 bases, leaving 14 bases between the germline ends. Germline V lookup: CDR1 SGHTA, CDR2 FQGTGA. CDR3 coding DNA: TGTGCCAGCAGCCTACAGGGTAGTGGCACTGAAGCTTTCTTT. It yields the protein CASSLQGSGTEAFF.

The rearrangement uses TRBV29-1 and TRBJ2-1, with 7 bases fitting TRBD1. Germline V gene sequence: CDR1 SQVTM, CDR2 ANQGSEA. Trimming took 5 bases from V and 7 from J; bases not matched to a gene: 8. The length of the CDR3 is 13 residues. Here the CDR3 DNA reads TGCAGCGTTCGCACAGGGGCAAATAATGAGCAGTTCTTC. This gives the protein CSVRTGANNEQFF.

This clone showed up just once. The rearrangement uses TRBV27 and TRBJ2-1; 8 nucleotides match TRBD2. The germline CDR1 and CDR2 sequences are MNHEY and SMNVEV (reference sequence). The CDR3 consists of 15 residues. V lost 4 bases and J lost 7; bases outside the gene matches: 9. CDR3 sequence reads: CASSWGAGGGNEQFF. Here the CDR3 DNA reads TGTGCCAGCAGTTGGGGCGCGGGGGGAGGGAATGAGCAGTTCTTC.

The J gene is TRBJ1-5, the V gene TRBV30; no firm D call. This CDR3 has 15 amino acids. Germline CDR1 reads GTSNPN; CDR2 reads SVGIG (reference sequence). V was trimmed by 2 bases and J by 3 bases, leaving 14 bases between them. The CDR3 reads CAWSPEGRVNQPQHF. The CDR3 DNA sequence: TGTGCCTGGAGTCCGGAAGGTCGGGTCAATCAGCCCCAGCATTTT.

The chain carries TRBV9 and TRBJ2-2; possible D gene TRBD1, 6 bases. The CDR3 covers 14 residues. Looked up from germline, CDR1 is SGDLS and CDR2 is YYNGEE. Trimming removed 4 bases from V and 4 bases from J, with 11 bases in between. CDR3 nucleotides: TGTGCCAGCAGCCTGACAGGAGTCACCGGGGAGCTGTTTTTT. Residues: CASSLTGVTGELFF. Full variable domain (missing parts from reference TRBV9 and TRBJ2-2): DSGVTQTPKHLITATGQRVTLRCSPRSGDLSVYWYQQSLDQGLQFLIQYYNGEERAKGNILERFSAQQFPDLHSELNLSSLELGDSALYFCASSLTGVTGELFFGEGSRLTVL.

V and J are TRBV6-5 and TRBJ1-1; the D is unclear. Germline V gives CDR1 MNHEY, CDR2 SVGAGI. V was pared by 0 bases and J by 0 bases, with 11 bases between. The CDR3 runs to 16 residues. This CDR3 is CASSYSMWTVNTEAFF. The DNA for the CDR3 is TGTGCCAGCAGTTACTCGATGTGGACCGTGAACACTGAAGCTTTCTTT.

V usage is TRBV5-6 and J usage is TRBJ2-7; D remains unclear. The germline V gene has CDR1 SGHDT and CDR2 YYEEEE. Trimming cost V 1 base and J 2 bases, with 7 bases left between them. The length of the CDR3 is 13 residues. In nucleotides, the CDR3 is TGTGCCAGCAGCTTGTGGATGACCTACGAGCAGTACTTC. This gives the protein CASSLWMTYEQYF.